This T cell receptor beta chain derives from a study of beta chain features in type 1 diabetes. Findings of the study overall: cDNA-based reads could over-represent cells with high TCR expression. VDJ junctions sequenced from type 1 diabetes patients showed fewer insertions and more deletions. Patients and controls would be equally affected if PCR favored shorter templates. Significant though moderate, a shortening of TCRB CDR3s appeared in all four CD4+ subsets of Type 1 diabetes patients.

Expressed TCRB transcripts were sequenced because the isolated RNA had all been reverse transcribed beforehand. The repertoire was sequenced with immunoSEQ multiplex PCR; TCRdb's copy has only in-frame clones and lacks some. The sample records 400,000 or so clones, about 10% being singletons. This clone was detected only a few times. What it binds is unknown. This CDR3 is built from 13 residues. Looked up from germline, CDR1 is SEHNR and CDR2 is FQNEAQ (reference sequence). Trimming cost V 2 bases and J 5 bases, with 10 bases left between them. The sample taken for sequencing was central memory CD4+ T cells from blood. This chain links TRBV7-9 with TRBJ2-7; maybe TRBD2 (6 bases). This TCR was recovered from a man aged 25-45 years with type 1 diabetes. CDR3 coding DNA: TGTGCCAGCAGCTTAAGCTGGAGGGACGAGCAGTACTTC. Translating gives CASSLSWRDEQYF.